The clone carrying this T cell receptor beta chain was counted between two and nine times. Its antigen is unidentified. The use of a sample-barcoded 5' primer and a J-beta primer mix characterized a second PCR of roughly 7 to 11 cycles. A template-switch adaptor with 12 random nucleotides tagged each cDNA molecule. From the 5' RACE reads, TCRdb called clonotypes with MiXCR, one entry per CDR3 protein. The sample includes about 940,000 distinct CDR3 sequences, around 48% of them seen just once. Total RNA extracted from each sample amounted to at least 6 micrograms. The data belong to a study of blood T cells in healthy people across ages. Findings and limits, study-wide: Estimates of total diversity, which came from one million sequenced T cells, were considered to be underestimates.

Per the germline V gene, CDR1 is MDHEN and CDR2 is SYDVKM. This CDR3 has 13 residues. V was trimmed by 2 bases and J by 4 bases, leaving 7 bases between them. Sequencing used blood. The TCR sequence derives from a man aged 25 to 40 in good health. V is TRBV28 and J is TRBJ2-3; D gene ambiguous. CDR3 amino acids: CASSLDWSDTQYF. The CDR3 DNA reads as TGTGCCAGCAGTTTAGATTGGTCAGATACGCAGTATTTT.